These 28 T cell receptor beta chains came from one sample sequenced in a study of CXCR3-negative and CXCR3-positive naive CD8 T cells (dated by TCRdb to the late 2010s). Sequencing used a NextSeq 550. The Human TCR Profiling Kit (MiLaboratory) was used to make UMI-labeled 5' RACE TRB cDNA libraries. After reprocessing by TCRdb, each CDR3 protein sequence is one entry, and no DNA is given. The sample table gives 50,000 to 65,000 distinct CDR3 sequences. The ten largest account for 4.3% of the sample. The sequenced sample was naive CXCR3- CD8+ T cells from blood. Sample cell subset or site, as interpreted from the label and publication: CD45RO-CCR7+CD27+CD95- naive CD8+ T cells lacking CXCR3 (TNR3-). Every receptor here comes from a human donor in good health. Some clones in this sample may be carry-over from other donors' samples.

The chain links TRBV29-1 to TRBJ1-3. Germline V gives CDR1 SQVTM, CDR2 ANQGSEA. The CDR3 has 12 residues. The CDR3 spells CSVFLPGNTIYF.

The chain couples TRBV29-1 to TRBJ2-7. This CDR3 is built from 13 residues. Germline CDR1 SQVTM, CDR2 ANQGSEA. CDR3 residues: CSVGRGAFYEQYF.

The V and J genes are TRBV7-6 and TRBJ2-7. The CDR3 runs 14 residues. The germline V gene encodes CDR1 SGHVS and CDR2 FNYEAQ. This CDR3 is CASSLAAGPYEQYF.

The rearrangement joins TRBV6-4 to TRBJ2-3; absent DNA, TCRdb's TRBD1 call cannot be checked. CDR3 length: 15 amino acids. Germline CDR1 reads MRHNA; CDR2 reads SNTAGT. CDR3: CASSEAGGTTDTQYF.

The gene calls are TRBV28 and TRBJ2-5; TCRdb designates TRBD2, a call that cannot be tested without DNA. CDR1 and CDR2 from the germline V gene are MDHEN and SYDVKM. CDR3 length equals 16 residues. The CDR3 sequence: CASSPRLAGGEETQYF.

The chain is built from TRBV4-3 and TRBJ2-7; lacking DNA, the TRBD1 call made by TCRdb goes unchecked. Germline V CDR1 and CDR2: LGHNA, YSLEER. The CDR3 has 15 residues. The CDR3 sequence is CASSQEQGDSYEQYF.

J is TRBJ2-1 and V is TRBV29-1; checking the TCRdb D call of TRBD1 is not possible without DNA. CDR1 is SQVTM, CDR2 ANQGSEA, per germline. This CDR3 is 15 amino acids long. The CDR3 loop reads CSVVAGASSYNEQFF.

The V and J genes are TRBV12-3 or TRBV12-4 and TRBJ2-5. The CDR3 has 13 amino acids. CDR3 residues: CASRTIHQETQYF.

This rearrangement joins TRBV9 to TRBJ2-5; the TCRdb D gene call, TRBD1, has no DNA to confirm it. CDR1 and CDR2 from the germline V gene are SGDLS and YYNGEE. The CDR3 is made up of 16 amino acids. CDR3 sequence: CASSAAGDRGRATQYF.

The V and J genes are TRBV29-1 and TRBJ2-6. The CDR3 length is 14 residues. The germline V gene has CDR1 SQVTM and CDR2 ANQGSEA. CDR3 residues: CSVEEGSGANVLTF.

This chain joins TRBV5-1 and TRBJ2-5. The CDR3 is made up of 15 amino acids. The germline gives CDR1 SGHRS, CDR2 YFSETQ. The CDR3 spells CASSLPRRYQETQYF. The variable domain in full, with the rest retrieved from reference TRBV5-1 and TRBJ2-5, is KAGVTQTPRYLIKTRGQQVTLSCSPISGHRSVSWYQQTPGQGLQFLFEYFSETQRNKGNFPGRFSGRQFSNSRSEMNVSTLELGDSALYLCASSLPRRYQETQYFGPGTRLLVL.

The rearrangement uses TRBV14 and TRBJ2-4; checking the TCRdb D call of TRBD1 is not possible without DNA. The germline V gene encodes CDR1 SGHDN and CDR2 FVKESK. The CDR3 extends over 13 amino acids. The CDR3 loop reads CASSQQTYGPQYF.

The gene calls are TRBV29-1 and TRBJ2-1; TCRdb returns TRBD2, unconfirmable since there is no DNA. The CDR3 is 15 amino acids. Germline loops: CDR1 SQVTM, CDR2 ANQGSEA. CDR3 in amino acids: CSVGTSGRAWNEQFF.

This chain connects TRBV7-9 to TRBJ2-4; TCRdb's D call, TRBD1, is unchecked because there is no DNA. Germline V lookup: CDR1 SEHNR, CDR2 FQNEAQ (reference sequence). The CDR3 is made up of 18 amino acids. CDR3 sequence: CASSLGTGGEVFQNIQYF.

By frequency, this clonotype is medium-sized. The rearrangement joins TRBV29-1 to TRBJ2-2; as DNA is missing, the TRBD2 call by TCRdb cannot be tested. Per germline, CDR1 SQVTM and CDR2 ANQGSEA. The CDR3 sequence is 13 residues long. The CDR3 sequence: CSASETNTGELFF.

V and J are TRBV27 and TRBJ1-1. CDR1 MNHEY and CDR2 SMNVEV come from the germline V gene (reference sequence). This CDR3 is 12 amino acids long. This chain's CDR3 is CASRSRTTEAFF.

This clonotype registers medium-sized by frequency. The chain combines TRBV6-2 or TRBV6-3 with TRBJ2-7; TCRdb gives TRBD1 as the D gene, but with no DNA this cannot be confirmed. The germline V gene has CDR1 MNHEY and CDR2 SVGEGT. CDR3 length: 14 amino acids. The CDR3 here is CASRPTGIIYEQYF.

J is TRBJ2-7 and V is TRBV6-2 or TRBV6-3; TCRdb's D call of TRBD2 is untestable without DNA. The CDR3 runs 15 residues. Germline lookup yields CDR1 MNHEY and CDR2 SVGEGT. CDR3 amino acids: CASSSLRREGTEQYF.

The V and J genes are TRBV6-2 or TRBV6-3 and TRBJ2-1. The CDR3 runs 14 residues. Per germline, CDR1 MNHEY and CDR2 SVGEGT. The chain's CDR3 is CASILRVFYNEQFF.

CDR3 residues: CASSLVGTSGSLSPDTQYF. This chain uses TRBV13 with TRBJ2-3; TCRdb's assignment of TRBD2 cannot be checked, as there is no DNA. CDR1 is PRHDT, CDR2 FYEKMQ, per germline (reference sequence). The CDR3 is 19 residues long.

This chain connects TRBV28 to TRBJ2-3; lacking DNA, the TRBD2 call made by TCRdb goes unchecked. The CDR3 spans 15 residues. The germline V gene has CDR1 MDHEN and CDR2 SYDVKM. The CDR3 region is CASSLYKGPSDTQYF.

The genes are TRBV6-2 or TRBV6-3 and TRBJ2-1. Per germline, CDR1 MNHEY and CDR2 SVGEGT. CDR3 length: 15 residues. The CDR3 reads CASSYTGTSYNEQFF.

The V call is TRBV6-2 or TRBV6-3, the J call TRBJ2-7; TCRdb lists TRBD2, though no DNA is available to test this call. The CDR3 runs 16 residues. CDR1 and CDR2 from the germline V gene are MNHEY and SVGEGT. The chain's CDR3 is CASSPADMRASYEQYF.

The chain carries TRBV7-2 and TRBJ2-7; no DNA is available, so the TRBD1 call from TCRdb remains unchecked. The CDR3 runs to 13 residues. Germline values: CDR1 SGHTA, CDR2 FQGNSA. CDR3 sequence: CASSLGTLYEQYF.

The chain is built from TRBV4-2 and TRBJ2-2; without DNA, the TCRdb call of TRBD1 cannot be checked. The CDR3 spans 14 residues. In germline, CDR1 is LGHNA, CDR2 YNFKEQ. CDR3 amino acids: CASSQGGGTGELFF.

The CDR3 is CASSLSSGLAEAKNIQYF. The J gene is TRBJ2-4, the V gene TRBV11-3; TCRdb's D call of TRBD2 is untestable without DNA. The CDR3 runs 18 residues. Germline CDR1 reads SGHNT; CDR2 reads YENEEA.

The J gene is TRBJ1-1, the V gene TRBV20-1. The CDR3 is 15 amino acids. Looked up from germline, CDR1 is DFQATT and CDR2 is SNEGSKA (reference sequence). The CDR3 spells CSARRAGLGYTEAFF.

The chain couples TRBV12-3 or TRBV12-4 to TRBJ2-3; TCRdb designates TRBD1, a call that cannot be tested without DNA. The CDR3 contains 15 residues. CDR3 residues: CASSLGTDLTDTQYF.